These T cell receptor beta chains were read from a single sample in a study of T cells in Graves' hyperthyroidism and ophthalmopathy. Using its own MiXCR run on the multiplex PCR reads, TCRdb lists one record per CDR3 protein. The table includes under 350,000 distinct CDR3 sequences, approximately 13% detected once. Specimen: blood. The source is a woman aged 40-49 years with Graves' hyperthyroidism. Each CDR3 is given with its conserved first and last residue. Fields, in order: clone size, J gene, V gene, D gene, CDR3 DNA, CDR3 protein. D genes are given only for firm matches. Size is stated for part of the rows, as once, few or many counts, or as a class when the clone is expanded.

abundance: few; j_gene: TRBJ2-5; v_gene: TRBV2; d_gene: -; CDR3nt: TGTGCCAGCAGAGTCGGGACCACACAAGAGACCCAGTACTTC; CDR3aa: CASRVGTTQETQYF
abundance: many; j_gene: TRBJ2-5; v_gene: TRBV5-8; d_gene: -; CDR3nt: TGTGCCAGCAGCTTGGCCCCCCGGAGCGCGCAGCAGACCCAGTACTTC; CDR3aa: CASSLAPRSAQQTQYF
abundance: few; j_gene: TRBJ2-4; v_gene: TRBV6-1; d_gene: -; CDR3nt: TGTGCCAGCGAGAGGCAGGGAAACATTCAGTACTTC; CDR3aa: CASERQGNIQYF
abundance: many; j_gene: TRBJ1-4; v_gene: TRBV5-6; d_gene: -; CDR3nt: TGTGCCAGCAGCTTGTTTGGGACACAGGTTGAAAAACTGTTTTTT; CDR3aa: CASSLFGTQVEKLFF
abundance: many; j_gene: TRBJ1-4; v_gene: TRBV28; d_gene: TRBD1; CDR3nt: TGTGCCAGCAGTTCCCCAGGGGGGAGGAATGAAAAACTGTTTTTT; CDR3aa: CASSSPGGRNEKLFF
abundance: -; j_gene: TRBJ2-2; v_gene: TRBV3-1; d_gene: TRBD1; CDR3nt: TGTGCCAGCAACATCGAGGGACAGGGGGCGGACACCGGGGAGCTGTTTTTT; CDR3aa: CASNIEGQGADTGELFF
abundance: -; j_gene: TRBJ1-3; v_gene: TRBV14; d_gene: -; CDR3nt: TGTGCCAGCAGCCCCACCATCGGAAACACCATATATTTT; CDR3aa: CASSPTIGNTIYF
abundance: many; j_gene: TRBJ2-1; v_gene: TRBV20-1; d_gene: TRBD1; CDR3nt: TGCAGTGCTGAGGGACAGGTCGAGCAGTTCTTC; CDR3aa: CSAEGQVEQFF
abundance: many; j_gene: TRBJ2-6; v_gene: TRBV7-9; d_gene: TRBD1; CDR3nt: TGTGCCAGCAGCGGACCGGGACAGGGCTCTGGGGCCAACGTCCTGACTTTC; CDR3aa: CASSGPGQGSGANVLTF
abundance: once; j_gene: TRBJ2-3; v_gene: TRBV7-2; d_gene: -; CDR3nt: TGTGCCAGCAGCTCCCAGATGTCTCTTAGAATAGATACGCAGTATTTT; CDR3aa: CASSSQMSLRIDTQYF
abundance: many; j_gene: TRBJ2-7; v_gene: TRBV20-1; d_gene: TRBD1; CDR3nt: TGCAGTGCTGCCGGGACAGTGACCTACGAGCAGTACTTC; CDR3aa: CSAAGTVTYEQYF
abundance: many; j_gene: TRBJ1-3; v_gene: TRBV15; d_gene: -; CDR3nt: TGTGCCACCAGCAGAGATATAGGGACACCTGGAAACACCATATATTTT; CDR3aa: CATSRDIGTPGNTIYF
abundance: many; j_gene: TRBJ2-5; v_gene: TRBV19; d_gene: TRBD2; CDR3nt: TGTGCCAGTAGCAAGCGGGAGGCGGAGACCCAGTACTTC; CDR3aa: CASSKREAETQYF
abundance: few; j_gene: TRBJ1-1; v_gene: TRBV18; d_gene: -; CDR3nt: TGTACCAGCTCACCACCGACCCGGGAAGCTTTCTTT; CDR3aa: CTSSPPTREAFF
abundance: -; j_gene: TRBJ1-5; v_gene: TRBV2; d_gene: -; CDR3nt: TGTGCCAGCAGTGTACGGGGGATCAATCAGCCCCAGCATTTT; CDR3aa: CASSVRGINQPQHF
abundance: many; j_gene: TRBJ1-5; v_gene: TRBV12-3/TRBV12-4; d_gene: -; CDR3nt: TGTGCCAGCAGTTTCCAGCCTCCCCAGCCCCAGCATTTT; CDR3aa: CASSFQPPQPQHF
abundance: few; j_gene: TRBJ2-7; v_gene: TRBV2; d_gene: TRBD1; CDR3nt: TGTGCCAGCAGCTTAGCCGGACAGGGGTACGAGCAGTACTTC; CDR3aa: CASSLAGQGYEQYF
abundance: -; j_gene: TRBJ2-1; v_gene: TRBV24-1; d_gene: TRBD2; CDR3nt: TGTGCCACCAGTGATTCGAGCGGGAGGGCCGGCGATGAGCAGTTCTTC; CDR3aa: CATSDSSGRAGDEQFF
abundance: few; j_gene: TRBJ2-4; v_gene: TRBV19; d_gene: TRBD2; CDR3nt: TGTGCCAGCTCCCGCCTCGGGGGGTTTGCCAAAAACATTCAGTACTTC; CDR3aa: CASSRLGGFAKNIQYF
abundance: many; j_gene: TRBJ2-3; v_gene: TRBV7-8; d_gene: -; CDR3nt: TGTGCCAGCAGCTTAGCCAGGACCCTAGAGGGTACGCAGTATTTT; CDR3aa: CASSLARTLEGTQYF
abundance: -; j_gene: TRBJ2-5; v_gene: TRBV12-3/TRBV12-4; d_gene: TRBD2; CDR3nt: TGTGCCAGCAGGGTAGGGACTAGCCTTGAGACCCAGTACTTC; CDR3aa: CASRVGTSLETQYF
abundance: many; j_gene: TRBJ1-1; v_gene: TRBV6-1; d_gene: -; CDR3nt: TGTGCCAGCAGTGGGGGACCCCGGCGGCACACTGAAGCTTTCTTT; CDR3aa: CASSGGPRRHTEAFF
abundance: few; j_gene: TRBJ2-1; v_gene: TRBV6-2/TRBV6-3; d_gene: TRBD2; CDR3nt: TGTGCCAGCAGTTCCTCGGGACTAGCGGGAGTAAGTCCATGGGGTGAGCAGTTCTTC; CDR3aa: CASSSSGLAGVSPWGEQFF
abundance: many; j_gene: TRBJ2-1; v_gene: TRBV10-3; d_gene: -; CDR3nt: TGTGCCATCAGTGTGGTAGAAACTCCGAGTAATGAGCAGTTCTTC; CDR3aa: CAISVVETPSNEQFF
abundance: -; j_gene: TRBJ1-4; v_gene: TRBV7-9; d_gene: -; CDR3nt: TGTGCCAGCAGCTTCACAGGGCTTAATGAAAAACTGTTTTTT; CDR3aa: CASSFTGLNEKLFF
abundance: -; j_gene: TRBJ2-5; v_gene: TRBV6-1; d_gene: TRBD1; CDR3nt: TGTGCCAGCAGTTCCGGACAGGGAGGAATGACCCAGTACTTC; CDR3aa: CASSSGQGGMTQYF
abundance: many; j_gene: TRBJ1-5; v_gene: TRBV3-1; d_gene: -; CDR3nt: TGTGCCAGCAGCCAAGATCTCGGTCAGCCCCAGCATTTT; CDR3aa: CASSQDLGQPQHF
abundance: many; j_gene: TRBJ1-5; v_gene: TRBV6-1; d_gene: -; CDR3nt: TGTGCCAGCAGGCACATATCTCAGCCCCAGCATTTT; CDR3aa: CASRHISQPQHF
abundance: many; j_gene: TRBJ2-2; v_gene: TRBV7-3; d_gene: -; CDR3nt: TGTGCCAGCAGCTTAATGGGGTCCGGGGAGCTGTTTTTT; CDR3aa: CASSLMGSGELFF
abundance: many; j_gene: TRBJ2-7; v_gene: TRBV13; d_gene: -; CDR3nt: TGTGCCAGCAGCCCCAGGGGGGCGGGAGTGAAGGAGCAGTACTTC; CDR3aa: CASSPRGAGVKEQYF
abundance: few; j_gene: TRBJ2-5; v_gene: TRBV27; d_gene: -; CDR3nt: TGTGCCAGCAGTATAACTAGCAGTCAAGAGACCCAGTGCTTC; CDR3aa: CASSITSSQETQCF
abundance: few; j_gene: TRBJ2-5; v_gene: TRBV28; d_gene: -; CDR3nt: TGTGCCAGCAGTTTTTCCGGGTACCAAGAGACCCAGTACTTC; CDR3aa: CASSFSGYQETQYF
abundance: many; j_gene: TRBJ1-5; v_gene: TRBV6-1; d_gene: TRBD1; CDR3nt: TGTGCCAGCAGCGAACTTGGGACAGGCTATCAGCCCCAGCATTTT; CDR3aa: CASSELGTGYQPQHF
abundance: -; j_gene: TRBJ1-1; v_gene: TRBV29-1; d_gene: -; CDR3nt: TGCAGCGTTGTAAGTAGGGGCACTGAAGCTTTCTTT; CDR3aa: CSVVSRGTEAFF
abundance: many; j_gene: TRBJ1-6; v_gene: TRBV19; d_gene: -; CDR3nt: TGTGCCCTTTGGAGGGTGGCAGATAATTCACCCCTCCACTTT; CDR3aa: CALWRVADNSPLHF
abundance: many; j_gene: TRBJ2-1; v_gene: TRBV2; d_gene: -; CDR3nt: TGTGCCAGAGGGAGTCTCGACAATGAGCAGTTCTTC; CDR3aa: CARGSLDNEQFF
abundance: many; j_gene: TRBJ2-7; v_gene: TRBV12-3/TRBV12-4; d_gene: -; CDR3nt: TGTGCCAGCAGTTTAAGTCCAGCCGGTTACGAGCAGTACTTC; CDR3aa: CASSLSPAGYEQYF
abundance: many; j_gene: TRBJ2-1; v_gene: TRBV11-2; d_gene: -; CDR3nt: TGTGCCAGCAGCTCTTGGGGGCCCGGGACCAATGAGCAGTTCTTC; CDR3aa: CASSSWGPGTNEQFF
abundance: many; j_gene: TRBJ1-2; v_gene: TRBV20-1; d_gene: TRBD1; CDR3nt: TGCAGTGCCACGACAGGGGGGGATGACTATGGCTACACCTTC; CDR3aa: CSATTGGDDYGYTF
abundance: many; j_gene: TRBJ2-5; v_gene: TRBV20-1; d_gene: -; CDR3nt: TGCAGTGCTAGAGATCACACGGGGACCCAGTACTTC; CDR3aa: CSARDHTGTQYF
abundance: few; j_gene: TRBJ2-2; v_gene: TRBV6-1; d_gene: -; CDR3nt: TGTGCCAGCAAAGTTTTGTACACCTCCACCGGGGAGCTGTTTTTT; CDR3aa: CASKVLYTSTGELFF
abundance: -; j_gene: TRBJ2-4; v_gene: TRBV5-5; d_gene: -; CDR3nt: TGTGCCAGCAGCTTGGACCCCAAAAACATTCAGTACTTC; CDR3aa: CASSLDPKNIQYF
abundance: many; j_gene: TRBJ2-1; v_gene: TRBV24-1; d_gene: TRBD1; CDR3nt: TGTGCCACCAGTGATTTCCGACAGGGATCCTACAATGAGCAGTTCTTC; CDR3aa: CATSDFRQGSYNEQFF
abundance: -; j_gene: TRBJ2-1; v_gene: TRBV20-1; d_gene: -; CDR3nt: TGCAGTGCTAGAGAGCGACTGGAGGGCTTTTACAATGAGCAGTTCTTC; CDR3aa: CSARERLEGFYNEQFF
abundance: many; j_gene: TRBJ2-1; v_gene: TRBV6-2/TRBV6-3; d_gene: TRBD2; CDR3nt: TGTGCCAGCAGTTACCCCCTAGCGGGAGGTAGGTATGAGCAGTTCTTC; CDR3aa: CASSYPLAGGRYEQFF
abundance: few; j_gene: TRBJ1-5; v_gene: TRBV3-1; d_gene: -; CDR3nt: TGTGCCAGCAGCCAAGGAATGAGACCAGCGGCTACAAAACATTTT; CDR3aa: CASSQGMRPAATKHF
abundance: many; j_gene: TRBJ2-3; v_gene: TRBV7-9; d_gene: TRBD1; CDR3nt: TGTGCCAGCAGCTCGACAGGGAATACGCAGTATTTT; CDR3aa: CASSSTGNTQYF
abundance: many; j_gene: TRBJ2-1; v_gene: TRBV7-2; d_gene: -; CDR3nt: TGTGCCAGCAGCTTAGAGGGGGGCGTGTTGGGCGGCAATGAGCAGTTCTTC; CDR3aa: CASSLEGGVLGGNEQFF